This TCR beta chain was obtained from a study of cytomegalovirus exposure and HLA in healthy donors. Study-level points and caveats: Analysis performed later showed TCR beta chains linked to HLA being more clonally expanded than equally common others. As a later analysis showed, several of the most significant clusters appeared to be linked to common viral pathogens.

In regard to this clone: What it binds is unknown.

Germline V gives CDR1 SNHLY, CDR2 FYNNEI. This CDR3 has 15 residues. V was cut by 5 bases and J by 3 bases, with 14 bases left in between. The PCR ran on 60 Vbeta and 13 Jbeta primers. Clones were read by immunoSEQ multiplex PCR, and TCRdb kept only the in-frame ones, dropping some. Counted here are roughly 170,000 clones, more than 65% occurring once; the ten biggest clones make up about 1.3%. The clonotype was recovered from a man under 40 in good health and CMV-seronegative. Sequencing was done on a sample of PBMCs. The V call is TRBV2, the J call TRBJ2-1; D is perhaps TRBD2 (7 bases). CDR3 coding DNA: TGTGCCAGCAGTAAGGAGGGGGGGGTCTACAATGAGCAGTTCTTC. It encodes CASSKEGGVYNEQFF.